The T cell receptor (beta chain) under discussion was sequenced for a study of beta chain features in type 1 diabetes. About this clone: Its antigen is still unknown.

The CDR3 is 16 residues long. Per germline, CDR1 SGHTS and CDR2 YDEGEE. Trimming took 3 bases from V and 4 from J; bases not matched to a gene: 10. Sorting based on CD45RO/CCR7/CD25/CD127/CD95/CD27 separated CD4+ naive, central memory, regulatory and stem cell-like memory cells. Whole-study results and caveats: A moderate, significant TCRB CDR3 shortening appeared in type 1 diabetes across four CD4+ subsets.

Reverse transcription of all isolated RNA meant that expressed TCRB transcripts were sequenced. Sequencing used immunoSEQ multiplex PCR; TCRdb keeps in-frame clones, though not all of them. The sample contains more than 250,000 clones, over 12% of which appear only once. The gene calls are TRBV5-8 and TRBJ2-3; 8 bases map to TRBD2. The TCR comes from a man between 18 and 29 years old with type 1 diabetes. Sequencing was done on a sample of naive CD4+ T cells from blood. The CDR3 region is CASSSRGERIADTQYF. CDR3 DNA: TGTGCCAGCAGCTCGCGGGGGGAGCGCATAGCAGATACGCAGTATTTT.